This T cell receptor beta chain was recovered during a study of blood T cell repertoires in COVID-19. On the study more broadly: Italy, Spain and the United States were the sources of the convalescent and acute COVID-19 samples. T cells, B-cell-depleted T cells, or PBMCs supplied cDNA or gDNA.

The data were produced by immunoSEQ multiplex PCR, yet TCRdb's version contains in-frame clones alone and is incomplete. The sample holds under 55,000 clones; approximately 80% are singletons and the top ten take 19%. This CDR3 has 15 amino acids. CDR1 is SGHTA and CDR2 is FQGNSA in the germline V gene. With V trimmed by 4 bases and J by 4 bases, 7 bases remained unmatched. Sequences were obtained from peripheral blood. The TCR originated in a man between 65 and 85 years old with acute or convalescent COVID-19. This chain connects TRBV7-2 to TRBJ2-3; 8 nucleotides match TRBD2. CDR3 sequence reads: CASSSRTSRPDTQYF. CDR3 coding DNA: TGTGCCAGCAGCTCGAGGACTAGCCGGCCAGATACGCAGTATTTT. The full variable domain, in which reference TRBV7-2 and TRBJ2-3 provide the parts outside the CDR3, is GAGVSQSPSNKVTEKGKDVELRCDPISGHTALYWYRQSLGQGLEFLIYFQGNSAPDKSGLPSDRFSAERTGGSVSTLTIQRTQQEDSAVYLCASSSRTSRPDTQYFGPGTRLTVL.